What follows are 26 T cell receptor beta chains derived from one specimen sequenced in a study of T cell changes during pregnancy in multiple sclerosis (dated by TCRdb to the late 2010s). The library was prepared using the immunoSEQ multiplex PCR assay. The table was pulled from immuneACCESS by TCRdb, which kept in-frame rearrangements only. Such tables lose some clones; where checked, under half of the loss comes from unresolved V genes, and the rest has no known cause. In this sample the table shows about 87,000 clones, roughly 93% of which occur a single time. The ten largest make up 1.4% of the sample. Material: peripheral blood, obtained in the third trimester of pregnancy. The receptor source for this set is a female donor in good health, enrolled as a control in a pregnancy study.

The gene calls are TRBV19 and TRBJ2-7; the match to TRBD1 covers 10 bases. Germline loops: CDR1 LNHDA, CDR2 SQIVND (reference sequence). J was trimmed by 3 bases and V by 5 bases; bases with no gene match: 4. The CDR3 totals 14 residues. CDR3 protein: CASSPGTGDYEQYF. The CDR3 bases are TGTGCCAGTAGTCCCGGGACAGGGGACTACGAGCAGTACTTC. The whole variable domain, remainder taken from reference TRBV19 and TRBJ2-7, is DGGITQSPKYLFRKEGQNVTLSCEQNLNHDAMYWYRQDPGQGLRLIYYSQIVNDFQKGDIAEGYSVSREKKESFPLTVTSAQKNPTAFYLCASSPGTGDYEQYFGPGTRLTVT.

With regard to this clone: The same CDR3 can be traced to other DNA sequences in this sample. V gene TRBV27 combines with J gene TRBJ1-5; D not certain. The V end lost 2 bases, the J end lost 1 base, and 6 bases lay between the germline ends. The CDR3 sequence is 14 residues long. Germline V gives CDR1 MNHEY, CDR2 SMNVEV (reference sequence). The CDR3 DNA is TGTGCCAGCAGTTTAGGAGGGAGCAATCAGCCCCAGCATTTT. Translation: CASSLGGSNQPQHF.

V usage is TRBV28 and J usage is TRBJ1-2; D not resolved. Per germline, CDR1 MDHEN and CDR2 SYDVKM. The CDR3 runs to 15 residues. V was pared by 2 bases and J by 5 bases, with 15 bases between. The CDR3 here is CASSLISHELYGYTF. The CDR3 bases are TGTGCCAGCAGTTTAATCTCGCACGAACTATATGGCTACACCTTC.

The chain uses TRBV6-1 and TRBJ2-7; 9 bases line up with TRBD1. The germline V gene encodes CDR1 MNHNS and CDR2 SASEGT. Trimming took 5 bases from V and 4 from J; bases not matched to a gene: 9. The CDR3 runs 15 residues. The CDR3 DNA reads TGTGCCAGCAGTCCCAACCGGGACAGGGTGTACGAGCAGTACTTC. The encoded protein is CASSPNRDRVYEQYF.

This clone was picked up one time. This rearrangement joins TRBV2 to TRBJ2-7; 8 nucleotides match TRBD1. CDR3 size: 15 residues. CDR1 SNHLY and CDR2 FYNNEI come from the germline V gene. The V gene end was trimmed by 6 bases and the J gene end by 2 bases; junction bases not matched to a gene: 9. The chain's CDR3 is CASRAPGQVTYEQYF. CDR3 in DNA: TGTGCCAGCAGAGCCCCGGGACAGGTCACCTACGAGCAGTACTTC.

V usage is TRBV29-1 and J usage is TRBJ1-6; 7 bases are a match to TRBD1. The J segment lost 9 bases and the V segment lost 5 bases, leaving 10 bases of the junction unmatched. The CDR3 covers 14 residues. CDR1 and CDR2 from the germline V gene are SQVTM and ANQGSEA. The CDR3 here is CSVSGGQFGSPLHF. In DNA form, the CDR3 reads TGCAGCGTTTCAGGGGGACAATTTGGTTCACCCCTCCACTTT.

V gene TRBV9 combines with J gene TRBJ1-3; D is uncertain. CDR1 and CDR2 (germline): SGDLS, YYNGEE. CDR3 size: 13 residues. Trimming stripped 0 bases from V and 4 bases from J, with 5 bases between. This CDR3 is CASSVVMGNTIYF. DNA of the CDR3: TGTGCCAGCAGCGTAGTAATGGGAAACACCATATATTTT. Full variable domain (remainder filled in from reference TRBV9 and TRBJ1-3): DSGVTQTPKHLITATGQRVTLRCSPRSGDLSVYWYQQSLDQGLQFLIQYYNGEERAKGNILERFSAQQFPDLHSELNLSSLELGDSALYFCASSVVMGNTIYFGEGSWLTVV.

The gene calls are TRBV5-1 and TRBJ1-1; maybe TRBD1 (5 bases). The V and J ends lost 0 bases and 4 bases respectively, with 10 bases between them. The germline gives CDR1 SGHRS, CDR2 YFSETQ. CDR3 length equals 14 residues. Here the CDR3 reads CASSLVGRTTEAFF. For the CDR3, the DNA is TGCGCCAGCAGCTTGGTGGGGCGGACCACTGAAGCTTTCTTT. The full variable domain, with the rest looked up from reference TRBV5-1 and TRBJ1-1, is KAGVTQTPRYLIKTRGQQVTLSCSPISGHRSVSWYQQTPGQGLQFLFEYFSETQRNKGNFPGRFSGRQFSNSRSEMNVSTLELGDSALYLCASSLVGRTTEAFFGQGTRLTVV.

This clone came up once. The chain is built from TRBV28 and TRBJ2-7, with 7 bases aligning to TRBD1. With 4 bases clipped from V and 4 bases from J, the junction kept 7 bases outside the gene matches. Germline CDR1 is MDHEN and CDR2 is SYDVKM. The CDR3 has 14 amino acids. The CDR3 DNA reads as TGTGCCAGCAGTTCGCAGGGACAGATATACGAGCAGTACTTC. The encoded protein is CASSSQGQIYEQYF.

There are a few counts of this clone. V and J are TRBV4-2 and TRBJ2-2; no definite D call. Trimming took off 0 bases at V and 9 bases at J, with 8 bases between the two ends. CDR3 size: 13 residues. CDR1 is LGHNA and CDR2 is YNFKEQ in the germline V gene. The CDR3: CASSQDGPRELFF. In DNA, the CDR3 is TGTGCCAGCAGCCAAGACGGTCCCCGGGAGCTGTTTTTT.

This CDR3 is CASRDRATDTQYF. DNA of the CDR3: TGTGCCAGCCGGGACAGGGCCACAGATACGCAGTATTTT. V and J are TRBV19 and TRBJ2-3, with 9 bases lining up with TRBD1. Per germline, CDR1 LNHDA and CDR2 SQIVND (reference sequence). Germline trimming cut 9 bases from V and 2 bases from J; bases unmatched to any gene: 3. The CDR3 is 13 residues long.

The V call is TRBV7-2, the J call TRBJ2-7; the match to TRBD2 covers 9 bases. The CDR3 is made up of 16 amino acids. Trimming removed 2 bases from V and 5 bases from J; junction bases left unmatched: 10. Germline values: CDR1 SGHTA, CDR2 FQGNSA. The CDR3 spells CASSLLGGTSKDEQYF. The CDR3 bases are TGTGCCAGCAGCTTATTGGGGGGGACTAGCAAGGACGAGCAGTACTTC.

The chain employs TRBV27 and TRBJ1-1, with 8 bases that match TRBD1. With 3 bases clipped from V and 6 bases from J, the junction kept 9 bases outside the gene matches. The V gene's germline CDR1 is MNHEY and CDR2 SMNVEV (reference sequence). This CDR3 comprises 15 residues. As DNA, the CDR3 is TGTGCCAGCAGTTTTTATTCCAGGGGGCAACCTGAAGCTTTCTTT. Residues: CASSFYSRGQPEAFF.

V is TRBV5-6 and J is TRBJ2-1; TRBD2 matches at 8 bases. There are 15 residues in the CDR3. Per the germline V gene, CDR1 is SGHDT and CDR2 is YYEEEE. V was clipped by 6 bases and J by 0 bases; unmatched bases: 5. This chain's CDR3 is CASKRGLASYNEQFF. The DNA for the CDR3 is TGTGCCAGCAAACGAGGACTAGCCTCCTACAATGAGCAGTTCTTC.

The chain recombines TRBV6-1 with TRBJ2-3, with TRBD1 matching 7 bases. V lost 1 base and J lost 0; bases outside the gene matches: 4. The germline V gene encodes CDR1 MNHNS and CDR2 SASEGT. The CDR3 contains 16 residues. CDR3 protein: CASSEVWTGSTDTQYF. In DNA, the CDR3 is TGTGCCAGCAGTGAAGTTTGGACAGGCAGCACAGATACGCAGTATTTT.

This sequence joins TRBV5-1 and TRBJ2-7; weak D call: TRBD2 (6 bases). The CDR3 runs to 16 residues. The germline CDR1 and CDR2 sequences are SGHRS and YFSETQ. The V end was cut by 0 bases, the J end by 2 bases, with 15 bases between. The CDR3 coding sequence is TGCGCCAGCAGCTTGGCCGTGAATAGCGGAGCCTACGAGCAGTACTTC. It yields the protein CASSLAVNSGAYEQYF.

The chain has TRBV18 and TRBJ2-2; TRBD2 is a possible D gene (5 bases). The V end was cut by 4 bases, the J end by 7 bases, with 19 bases between. This CDR3 region has 16 residues. Germline V CDR1 and CDR2: KGHSH, LQKENI. DNA of the CDR3: TGTGCCAGCTCACTGCCCCGTGGGGAGTCGATCGGGGAGCTGTTTTTT. Encoded protein: CASSLPRGESIGELFF.

V and J are TRBV5-6 and TRBJ2-5; 8 bases map to TRBD1. The CDR3 extends over 16 amino acids. Germline CDR1 SGHDT, CDR2 YYEEEE. J gave up 2 bases and V 4 bases, and 10 bases lay outside the gene matches. The CDR3 reads CASSKGTGVAQETQYF. The DNA of the CDR3 is TGTGCCAGCAGCAAAGGGACAGGAGTGGCACAAGAGACCCAGTACTTC.

This chain uses TRBV6-5 with TRBJ1-5; D gene unclear. Germline V gene sequence: CDR1 MNHEY, CDR2 SVGAGI. V was clipped by 0 bases and J by 7 bases, with 10 bases between them. This CDR3 has 14 residues. CDR3 residues: CASSYSVAMQPQHF. CDR3 bases: TGTGCCAGCAGTTACTCAGTCGCGATGCAGCCCCAGCATTTT.

This clone was observed once. The genes are TRBV7-2 and TRBJ2-7; a weak D match, TRBD2 (6 bases). This CDR3 has 17 amino acids. The V end was cut by 1 base, the J end by 3 bases, with 19 bases between. Germline V CDR1 and CDR2: SGHTA, FQGNSA. The chain's CDR3 is CASSLVPGSLSLYEQYF. In DNA, the CDR3 is TGTGCCAGCAGCTTAGTCCCCGGGAGTCTATCCCTCTACGAGCAGTACTTC. The full variable domain, with the rest looked up from reference TRBV7-2 and TRBJ2-7, is GAGVSQSPSNKVTEKGKDVELRCDPISGHTALYWYRQSLGQGLEFLIYFQGNSAPDKSGLPSDRFSAERTGGSVSTLTIQRTQQEDSAVYLCASSLVPGSLSLYEQYFGPGTRLTVT.

The V call is TRBV7-8, the J call TRBJ1-3; 8 bases agree with TRBD1. In germline, CDR1 is SGHVS, CDR2 FQNEAQ. This CDR3 contains 15 residues. Trimming at V came to 3 bases and at J to 4 bases, leaving 5 bases not matched to a gene. The CDR3 reads CASSLATGAGNTIYF. In DNA, the CDR3 is TGTGCCAGCAGCTTGGCGACAGGGGCCGGAAACACCATATATTTT.

The J gene is TRBJ1-4, the V gene TRBV27; D may be TRBD1 (5 bases). Trimming removed 6 bases from V and 1 base from J, with 12 bases in between. The germline V gene has CDR1 MNHEY and CDR2 SMNVEV (reference sequence). The CDR3 consists of 15 residues. DNA of the CDR3: TGTGCCAGCAGGGGCAGGGTTGAAACTAATGAAAAACTGTTTTTT. Translation: CASRGRVETNEKLFF. Full variable domain (rest looked up from reference TRBV27 and TRBJ1-4): EAQVTQNPRYLITVTGKKLTVTCSQNMNHEYMSWYRQDPGLGLRQIYYSMNVEVTDKGDVPEGYKVSRKEKRNFPLILESPSPNQTSLYFCASRGRVETNEKLFFGSGTQLSVL.

This chain links TRBV6-6 with TRBJ2-5; D remains unclear. Trimming removed 8 bases from V and 2 bases from J, with 6 bases in between. Germline assignment: CDR1 MNHNY and CDR2 SVGAGI (reference sequence). This CDR3 comprises 11 residues. The CDR3 DNA reads TGTGCCAGCGGAGAACAAGAGACCCAGTACTTC. It is translated as CASGEQETQYF.

The chain couples TRBV5-4 to TRBJ2-1; the D is unclear. Germline CDR1 is SGHNT and CDR2 is YYREEE (reference sequence). This CDR3 comprises 12 residues. Between the trimmed V and J ends, which lost 0 bases and 6 bases, there was a span of 4 bases. CDR3 sequence (DNA): TGTGCCAGCAGCTTGGCCTCCAATGAGCAGTTCTTC. Protein product: CASSLASNEQFF.

V is TRBV7-6 and J is TRBJ1-1; unclear D gene. V was trimmed by 1 base and J by 5 bases, leaving 8 bases between them. This CDR3 has 13 amino acids. From germline, CDR1 is SGHVS and CDR2 FNYEAQ. The CDR3 nucleotides are TGTGCCAGCAGCTTAGATTATGTGACTGAAGCTTTCTTT. Translating it yields CASSLDYVTEAFF.

V gene TRBV9 combines with J gene TRBJ2-1; TRBD1 aligns across 10 bases. The germline CDR1 and CDR2 sequences are SGDLS and YYNGEE. Trimming cost V 1 base and J 1 base; bases outside gene matches: 2. The CDR3 consists of 16 residues. The CDR3 nucleotides are TGTGCCAGCAGCGTACAGGACAGGGGGTCCTACAATGAGCAGTTCTTC. Its protein product is CASSVQDRGSYNEQFF.